This TCR beta chain was retrieved from a study of beta chain features in type 1 diabetes (dated by TCRdb to between 2018 and 2020). About the study as a whole: Patients and healthy donors did not differ in mean age, gender distribution, total cell number or subset yield. A total of 100 million to 140 million sorted cells were examined across all samples, and the number of cells per subset was strongly correlated with RNA yield. In the study, TCRB repertoires of sorted circulating CD4+ T cell subsets from recently diagnosed type 1 diabetes patients were compared with those of matched healthy donors. Whereas all 30 or so donors provided naive and central memory subsets, regulatory and stem cell-like memory subsets were isolated from just 8 patients and roughly eight healthy donors. On the study overall, not on this receptor specifically: At VDJ recombination sites, patients with type 1 diabetes made fewer insertions and deleted more nucleotides, a pattern implying thymic rearrangement abnormalities. Because small numbers of individuals were included in the HLA sub-analyses, any influence of HLA type on TCRB rearrangement was left unresolved. Sequencing cDNA rather than genomic DNA could over-represent highly expressing activated cells, although activation and CD3 levels did not differ between groups. Naive, central memory and regulatory TCRB repertoires appeared to be more similar among patients than among healthy donors. In all four CD4+ subsets, TCRB CDR3 length was moderately but significantly shorter in type 1 diabetes patients. PCR may preferentially amplify shorter templates, but because patient and control samples were amplified and corrected together, any resulting skew would affect both groups equally.

This clone was observed a handful of times. The clone's antigen remains unknown. The germline gene is not matched at one end of the junction; a read error may be the cause. Each donor gave one peripheral blood draw, roughly 0.11 L on average, collected into heparinised tubes. A BD FACSAria II and a panel including CD45RO, CCR7, CD25, CD127, CD95 and CD27 were used to sort naive, central memory, regulatory and stem cell-like memory CD4+ T cells. Purity was above 98% for every sorted population. PBMCs were isolated immediately by Lymphoprep density gradient centrifugation and stained directly without culture. Samples were stained and sorted in pairs, with one healthy donor and one patient per experiment, so that batch effects were minimized. The germline V gene (reference sequence) gives CDR1 as GTSNPN and CDR2 as SVGIG. The CDR3 spans 12 residues, from the cysteine through the phenylalanine. This entry keeps only the CDR3 DNA: 36 bases, framed from base 1.

The entire amount of isolated RNA was reverse transcribed using the High Capacity cDNA Reverse Transcription Kit, so the sequenced TCRB transcripts were expressed ones. Naive, central memory and regulatory T cell samples underwent deep immunoSEQ sequencing, averaging approximately 3.5 million total reads per sample. Sorted cells were lysed in RLT buffer, and RNA was extracted using DNase-treated RNeasy Micro or Mini kits according to cell number. Each cell subset was processed separately to prevent cross-contamination, with patient and healthy donor samples processed together. Using the immunoSEQ multiplex PCR, TCRB sequences were amplified from cDNA into 87-bp fragments spanning the CDR3 region. Sequencing of the amplicons was done on the Illumina HiSeq platform. The original pipeline was this. Synthetic template baselines were used to correct PCR bias computationally, reads within Hamming distance 2 were collapsed, and singletons that could not be merged were discarded. By aligning reads against IMGT, V, D and J genes, CDR3 length, and insertions or deletions at six rearrangement sites were assigned. Within each subset, clonotype counts were normalized to sorted cell number, and only after that were true diversity and Gini coefficients computed with the tcR R package. The overlap coefficient, calculated on TCRB nucleotide sequences, was used to quantify repertoire sharing. Out-of-frame TCRB sequences from naive cells were analyzed to stand in for the pre-selection repertoire. In TCRdb, the immuneACCESS table is reduced to in-frame sequences with V and J assigned. These tables do not hold every clone; where another copy was compared, an unresolved V gene accounts for under half, and the others remain unexplained. Clone size and V and J calls were adopted from that table, with D and trimming inferred from the DNA. The sample table lists around 240,000 clones, 68% of them with a count of one. About 0.05% of the sample is taken by the ten largest.

The receptor was derived from a man younger than 40 in good health. Source material: naive CD4+ T cells from blood. Per the publication, the cell subset or site label means: true naive CD4+ T cells. The sequence links TRBV30 to TRBJ2-5; the D element might be TRBD1 or TRBD2, as each aligns at 5 bases. The DNA reads TGTGCCTGGAGTGGGGACCACGAGACCCAGTACTTC. Translation gives CAWSGDHETQYF.